One sample yielded the 26 T cell receptor beta chains listed below, sequenced in a study of shared clonotypes between healthy human individuals. Only in-frame clones appear in the TCRdb table, and some are missing; sequencing was by immunoSEQ multiplex PCR. The table includes about 2 million clones, 95% detected once. Sequencing was carried out using naive CD4+ T cells sorted from blood. Subset described: CD45RA+ positively selected. The source of these receptors is a young man in good health.

The CDR3 reads CASSLGRQKNYNEQFF. The CDR3 nucleotides read TGTGCCAGCAGCTTAGGGCGACAGAAGAACTACAATGAGCAGTTCTTC. The V gene is TRBV7-9, the J gene TRBJ2-1, with D possibly TRBD1 on 5 matching bases. V was pared by 1 base and J by 3 bases, with 13 bases between. The CDR3 loop spans 16 amino acids. In germline, CDR1 is SEHNR, CDR2 FQNEAQ (reference sequence).

This clone was recorded once. This chain links TRBV27 with TRBJ1-2, with D uncertain. V shed 5 bases and J shed 4 bases, with 14 bases lying between them. The CDR3 has 14 amino acids. CDR1 and CDR2 (germline): MNHEY, SMNVEV (reference sequence). CDR3 DNA: TGTGCCAGCAGTAGGGCAGGAGGGATCTATGGCTACACCTTC. This gives the protein CASSRAGGIYGYTF.

This chain uses TRBV27 with TRBJ1-1; no firm D call. CDR3 length: 13 residues. Germline CDR1 is MNHEY and CDR2 is SMNVEV (reference sequence). V lost 5 bases to trimming and J lost 1 base, with 8 bases between them. CDR3 loop: CASSKLKNTEAFF. As DNA, the CDR3 is TGTGCCAGCAGTAAATTGAAGAACACTGAAGCTTTCTTT.

The chain couples TRBV5-1 to TRBJ2-7; 7 bases map to TRBD2. V lost 3 bases and J lost 4; bases outside the gene matches: 4. Germline V gene data show CDR1 as SGHRS and CDR2 as YFSETQ. The CDR3 runs to 13 residues. CDR3 sequence reads: CASSSDGGYEQYF. CDR3 DNA: TGCGCCAGCAGCTCGGACGGGGGGTACGAGCAGTACTTC.

The count of this clone is one. The chain joins TRBV5-1 to TRBJ1-1; 7 positions match TRBD1. V lost 5 bases to trimming and J lost 5 bases; unmatched junction nucleotides: 6. The V gene's germline CDR1 is SGHRS and CDR2 YFSETQ. CDR3 size: 13 residues. DNA for the CDR3: TGCGCCAGCAGTGAACCAGGGGGTACTGAAGCTTTCTTT. Residues: CASSEPGGTEAFF.

This chain joins TRBV6-5 and TRBJ1-4, with 7 bases matching TRBD1. The V gene end was trimmed by 7 bases and the J gene end by 8 bases; junction bases not matched to a gene: 10. The CDR3 consists of 14 residues. Germline lookup yields CDR1 MNHEY and CDR2 SVGAGI. The CDR3 bases are TGTGCCAGCACCCCCAGGGGGGGTGGGGAAAAACTGTTTTTT. Its protein product is CASTPRGGGEKLFF.

This chain links TRBV2 with TRBJ1-2; D is ambiguous. This CDR3 spans 16 amino acids. Germline V gene lookup returns CDR1 SNHLY and CDR2 FYNNEI. V was trimmed by 9 bases and J by 5 bases, leaving 25 bases between them. CDR3 region: CASPEGAGALSYGYTF. The CDR3 DNA follows: TGTGCCAGTCCCGAGGGAGCCGGAGCCCTGAGTTATGGCTACACCTTC.

V gene TRBV29-1 combines with J gene TRBJ2-7, with 15 bases that match TRBD2. Germline CDR1 SQVTM, CDR2 ANQGSEA. This CDR3 spans 17 amino acids. Unmatched junction bases numbered 18, after V lost 6 bases and J lost 9 bases. The CDR3 nucleotides read TGCAGCGTCTCCACCCCCGGGACTAGCGGGAGGTATATTGGGCAGTACTTC. Amino acid sequence: CSVSTPGTSGRYIGQYF.

Concerning this clone: A read error may account for a junction end that differs from germline. V and J are TRBV7-2 and TRBJ1-3; D ambiguous. The CDR3 loop spans 15 amino acids. Germline V gene sequence: CDR1 SGHTA, CDR2 FQGNSA. CDR3 in amino acids: CASSLVRGRGNIIYF. CDR3 DNA sequence: TGTGCCAGCAGCTTAGTTCGAGGCAGAGGAAACATCATATATTTT.

The chain carries TRBV7-2 and TRBJ2-7; 11 bases line up with TRBD2. The length of the CDR3 is 19 residues. Germline V gene sequence: CDR1 SGHTA, CDR2 FQGNSA. With V trimmed by 1 base and J by 3 bases, 14 bases remained unmatched. The CDR3 protein is CASSLGLGLAGGPVYEQYF. The DNA of the CDR3 is TGTGCCAGCAGCTTAGGGTTAGGATTAGCGGGAGGGCCGGTCTACGAGCAGTACTTC.

The V call is TRBV30, the J call TRBJ1-2, with TRBD1 matching 9 bases. V lost 0 bases to trimming and J lost 4 bases; unmatched junction nucleotides: 9. The V gene's germline CDR1 is GTSNPN and CDR2 SVGIG (reference sequence). The CDR3 covers 16 residues. The CDR3 DNA follows: TGTGCCTGGAGTGTTTCTTTAAGACAGGGGGGCTATGGCTACACCTTC. It specifies CAWSVSLRQGGYGYTF.

This clone was recorded only once. V usage is TRBV2 and J usage is TRBJ2-7, with a tentative D call TRBD1 (6 bases). Germline-derived CDR1 and CDR2 are SNHLY and FYNNEI. CDR3 length: 14 amino acids. Trimming took 4 bases from V and 0 from J, leaving 10 bases between them. Here the CDR3 reads CASSGGPSSYEQYF. DNA for the CDR3: TGTGCCAGCAGTGGGGGGCCGAGCTCCTACGAGCAGTACTTC.

V usage is TRBV7-9 and J usage is TRBJ1-2, with D possibly matching TRBD1 (5 bases). Germline lookup yields CDR1 SEHNR and CDR2 FQNEAQ (reference sequence). The CDR3 length is 15 residues. The V end was cut by 2 bases, the J end by 6 bases, with 16 bases between. The CDR3 nucleotides read TGTGCCAGCAGCTTAAACGCTTCCCCAGGGCATGGCTACACCTTC. This encodes CASSLNASPGHGYTF.

On this clone itself: Different DNA sequences within this sample yield the same CDR3. The chain carries TRBV18 and TRBJ2-7; 10 bases map to TRBD1. The length of the CDR3 is 14 residues. Per the germline V gene, CDR1 is KGHSH and CDR2 is LQKENI. The ends lost 3 bases at V and 3 bases at J; junction bases unmatched: 2. Written as DNA, the CDR3 is TGTGCCAGCTCACCGGGACAGGGGTTCTACGAGCAGTACTTC. This codes for CASSPGQGFYEQYF.

The CDR3 reads CASSFGQIYNEQFF. CDR3 sequence (DNA): TGTGCCAGCAGCTTCGGACAGATCTACAATGAGCAGTTCTTC. V usage is TRBV7-2 and J usage is TRBJ2-1; D is possibly TRBD1 (6 bases). Germline CDR1 SGHTA, CDR2 FQGNSA. V was trimmed by 3 bases and J by 3 bases, leaving 9 bases between them. CDR3 length: 14 residues.

The genes are TRBV6-6 and TRBJ2-7; TRBD1 matches at 8 bases. The CDR3 extends over 14 amino acids. The J segment lost 5 bases and the V segment lost 8 bases, leaving 11 bases of the junction unmatched. Per the germline V gene, CDR1 is MNHNY and CDR2 is SVGAGI (reference sequence). CDR3 in DNA: TGTGCCAGCCGAAAGGGACAGGTTCTACACGAGCAGTACTTC. Protein product: CASRKGQVLHEQYF.

The chain recombines TRBV28 with TRBJ1-2, with unresolved D. Between the trimmed V and J ends, which lost 10 bases and 8 bases, there was a span of 17 bases. Germline V gene sequence: CDR1 MDHEN, CDR2 SYDVKM. The CDR3 sequence is 12 residues long. DNA for the CDR3: TGTGCCACGGACGGGCAGAAACGCGGCTACACCTTC. This codes for CATDGQKRGYTF.

A remark on this clone: A read error may explain this, as a much larger clone is one base away. Other DNA sequences in the sample encode the same CDR3. V is TRBV10-2 and J is TRBJ2-7; 8 nucleotides agree with TRBD2. The V gene's germline CDR1 is WSHSY and CDR2 SAAADI. V shed 0 bases, J shed 5 bases, and the junction held 9 bases outside the gene matches. The length of the CDR3 is 16 residues. CDR3 nucleotides: TGCGCCAGCAGTGAGTCGACCAGCGGGAGTAGGAACGAGCAGTACTTC. It translates to CASSESTSGSRNEQYF.

V and J are TRBV9 and TRBJ2-3; no reliable D call. Trimming pared 4 bases from V and 2 bases from J, leaving 8 bases between. Germline loops: CDR1 SGDLS, CDR2 YYNGEE. CDR3 length equals 13 residues. This CDR3 reads CASSPGPTDTQYF. As DNA, the CDR3 is TGTGCCAGCAGCCCCGGACCCACAGATACGCAGTATTTT.

As concerns this clone: This specimen includes other DNA sequences encoding the same CDR3. V usage is TRBV19 and J usage is TRBJ1-5; 7 bases align to TRBD1. CDR3 size: 15 residues. Germline V gene sequence: CDR1 LNHDA, CDR2 SQIVND (reference sequence). J gave up 2 bases and V 1 base, and 2 bases lay outside the gene matches. CDR3 sequence: CASSIGGTGNQPQHF. The DNA for the CDR3 is TGTGCCAGTAGTATAGGCGGGACAGGCAATCAGCCCCAGCATTTT.

A word on this clone: The identical CDR3 is also encoded by other nucleotide sequences in the sample. This rearrangement joins TRBV30 to TRBJ1-1, with D unclear. Germline V gene sequence: CDR1 GTSNPN, CDR2 SVGIG (reference sequence). The germline V and J ends were trimmed by 3 bases and 1 base, with 9 bases remaining between them. The CDR3 totals 13 residues. The CDR3 loop is CAWSRRENTEAFF. The CDR3 nucleotides read TGTGCCTGGAGCCGTCGGGAGAACACTGAAGCTTTCTTT.

This chain uses TRBV10-1 with TRBJ2-3; D may be TRBD1 (6 bases). Germline values: CDR1 WNHNN, CDR2 SYGVQD (reference sequence). CDR3 length: 15 residues. Trimming left V 6 bases short and J 0 bases short, with 13 bases between. CDR3 nucleotides: TGCGCCAGCAGCCACAGGGTCCCCAGCACAGATACGCAGTATTTT. Translation: CASSHRVPSTDTQYF.

V gene TRBV5-1 combines with J gene TRBJ2-5; 7 bases match TRBD1. V shed 4 bases and J 2 bases; nucleotides not matched to a gene: 11. This CDR3 has 16 residues. CDR1 and CDR2 from the germline V gene are SGHRS and YFSETQ. In DNA form, the CDR3 reads TGCGCCAGCAGCCTCATACCGGGACAGAAACAAGAGACCCAGTACTTC. Amino acid sequence: CASSLIPGQKQETQYF. Full variable domain (remainder filled in from reference TRBV5-1 and TRBJ2-5): KAGVTQTPRYLIKTRGQQVTLSCSPISGHRSVSWYQQTPGQGLQFLFEYFSETQRNKGNFPGRFSGRQFSNSRSEMNVSTLELGDSALYLCASSLIPGQKQETQYFGPGTRLLVL.

The rearrangement joins TRBV18 to TRBJ2-7; the match to TRBD1 covers 9 bases. The CDR3 has 15 amino acids. Germline loops: CDR1 KGHSH, CDR2 LQKENI. V was pared by 2 bases and J by 6 bases, with 8 bases of the junction left unmatched. The CDR3 coding sequence is TGTGCCAGCTCACCATTGGTACAGGGGGCCGGCGAGCAGTACTTC. Protein sequence: CASSPLVQGAGEQYF.

The rearrangement uses TRBV18 and TRBJ1-1; D is unresolved. The CDR3 totals 15 residues. Germline V gives CDR1 KGHSH, CDR2 LQKENI. The ends were cut back, 0 bases at V and 1 base at J, with 9 bases in the middle. In DNA, the CDR3 is TGTGCCAGCTCACCACCCCCGGTTCCGAACACTGAAGCTTTCTTT. Residues: CASSPPPVPNTEAFF.

The genes are TRBV9 and TRBJ2-1, with a weak D call TRBD2 (6 bases). The germline V gene encodes CDR1 SGDLS and CDR2 YYNGEE. This CDR3 spans 15 amino acids. Trimming took 3 bases from V and 9 from J, leaving 19 bases between them. The CDR3 sequence is CASSAQPGLNVEQFF. The CDR3 DNA reads TGTGCCAGCAGCGCCCAGCCGGGACTCAACGTTGAGCAGTTCTTC.